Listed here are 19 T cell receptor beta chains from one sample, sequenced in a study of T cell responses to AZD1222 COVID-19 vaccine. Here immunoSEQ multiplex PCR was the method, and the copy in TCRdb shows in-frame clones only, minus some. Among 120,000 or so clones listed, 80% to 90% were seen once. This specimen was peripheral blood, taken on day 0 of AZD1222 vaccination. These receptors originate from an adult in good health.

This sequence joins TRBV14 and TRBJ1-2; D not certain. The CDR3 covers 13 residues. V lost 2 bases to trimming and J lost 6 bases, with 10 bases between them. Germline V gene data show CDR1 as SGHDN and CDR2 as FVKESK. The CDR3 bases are TGTGCCAGCAGCCAAACGAGGTGGGATGGCTACACCTTC. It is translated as CASSQTRWDGYTF.

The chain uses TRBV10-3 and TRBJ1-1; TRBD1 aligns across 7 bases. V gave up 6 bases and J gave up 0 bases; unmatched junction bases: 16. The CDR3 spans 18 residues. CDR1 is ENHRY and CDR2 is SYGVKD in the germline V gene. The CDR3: CAIRSTGTEHLMNTEAFF. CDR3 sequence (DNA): TGTGCCATCAGAAGTACCGGGACAGAACACCTCATGAACACTGAAGCTTTCTTT.

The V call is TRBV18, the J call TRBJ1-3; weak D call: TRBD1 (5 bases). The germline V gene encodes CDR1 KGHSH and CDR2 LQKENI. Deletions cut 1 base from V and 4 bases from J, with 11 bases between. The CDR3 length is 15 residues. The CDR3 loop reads CASSPQGRGGNTIYF. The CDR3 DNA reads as TGTGCCAGCTCACCACAGGGACGTGGAGGAAACACCATATATTTT.

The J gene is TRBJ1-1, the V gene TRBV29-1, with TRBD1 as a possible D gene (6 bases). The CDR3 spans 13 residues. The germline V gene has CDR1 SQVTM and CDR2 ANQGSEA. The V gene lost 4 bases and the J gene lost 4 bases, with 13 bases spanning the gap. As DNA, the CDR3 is TGCAGCGTTGTCAAGGGGGGCGGCACTGAAGCTTTCTTT. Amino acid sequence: CSVVKGGGTEAFF.

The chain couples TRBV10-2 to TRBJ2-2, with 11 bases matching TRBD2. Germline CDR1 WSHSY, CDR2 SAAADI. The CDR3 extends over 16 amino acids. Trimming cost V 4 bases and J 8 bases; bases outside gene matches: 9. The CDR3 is CASSVSLAGVAGELFF. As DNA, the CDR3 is TGCGCCAGCAGTGTATCACTAGCGGGGGTAGCTGGGGAGCTGTTTTTT.

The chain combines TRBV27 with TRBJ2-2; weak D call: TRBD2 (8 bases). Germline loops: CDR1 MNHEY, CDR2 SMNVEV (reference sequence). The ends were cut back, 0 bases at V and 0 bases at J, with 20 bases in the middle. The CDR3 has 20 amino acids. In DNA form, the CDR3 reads TGTGCCAGCAGTTTATCGGGACTAGGGACAGTCGACGCGAACACCGGGGAGCTGTTTTTT. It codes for CASSLSGLGTVDANTGELFF.

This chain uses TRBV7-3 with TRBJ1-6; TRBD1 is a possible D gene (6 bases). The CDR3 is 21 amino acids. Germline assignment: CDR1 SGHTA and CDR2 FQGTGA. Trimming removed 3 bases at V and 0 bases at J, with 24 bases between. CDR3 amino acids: CASSFFGTGQLSSSYNSPLHF. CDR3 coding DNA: TGTGCCAGCAGCTTCTTCGGAACAGGGCAACTTTCGAGCTCCTATAATTCACCCCTCCACTTT.

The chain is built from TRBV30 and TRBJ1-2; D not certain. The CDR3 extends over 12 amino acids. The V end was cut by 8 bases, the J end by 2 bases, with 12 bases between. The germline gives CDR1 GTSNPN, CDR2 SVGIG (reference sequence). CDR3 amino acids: CAHLGRNYGYTF. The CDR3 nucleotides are TGTGCCCACCTTGGTCGCAACTATGGCTACACCTTC.

The CDR3 nucleotides are TGTGCCAGCAGCGTAAGTGGACAGACTAGCTACAATGAGCAGTTCTTC. Its translation: CASSVSGQTSYNEQFF. The chain is built from TRBV9 and TRBJ2-1; D could derive from TRBD1 or TRBD2 (6 bases each). The germline V and J ends were trimmed by 1 base and 3 bases, with 14 bases remaining between them. CDR3 length: 16 residues. The germline V gene encodes CDR1 SGDLS and CDR2 YYNGEE. Supplemented by reference TRBV9 and TRBJ2-1, the full variable domain reads DSGVTQTPKHLITATGQRVTLRCSPRSGDLSVYWYQQSLDQGLQFLIQYYNGEERAKGNILERFSAQQFPDLHSELNLSSLELGDSALYFCASSVSGQTSYNEQFFGPGTRLTVL.

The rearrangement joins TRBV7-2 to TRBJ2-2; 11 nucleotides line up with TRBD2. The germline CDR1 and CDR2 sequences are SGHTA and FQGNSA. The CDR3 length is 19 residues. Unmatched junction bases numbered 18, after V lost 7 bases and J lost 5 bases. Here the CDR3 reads CASNSGWGSGGARTGELFF. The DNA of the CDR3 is TGTGCCAGCAACTCCGGTTGGGGTAGCGGGGGGGCCAGGACCGGGGAGCTGTTTTTT.

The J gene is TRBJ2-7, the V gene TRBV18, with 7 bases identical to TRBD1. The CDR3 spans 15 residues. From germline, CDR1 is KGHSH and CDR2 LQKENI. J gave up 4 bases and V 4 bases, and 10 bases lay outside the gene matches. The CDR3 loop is CASSLVTGTVYEQYF. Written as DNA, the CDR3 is TGTGCCAGCTCACTAGTAACCGGGACAGTTTACGAGCAGTACTTC. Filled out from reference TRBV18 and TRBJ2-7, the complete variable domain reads NAGVMQNPRHLVRRRGQEARLRCSPMKGHSHVYWYRQLPEEGLKFMVYLQKENIIDESGMPKERFSAEFPKEGPSILRIQQVVRGDSAAYFCASSLVTGTVYEQYFGPGTRLTVT.

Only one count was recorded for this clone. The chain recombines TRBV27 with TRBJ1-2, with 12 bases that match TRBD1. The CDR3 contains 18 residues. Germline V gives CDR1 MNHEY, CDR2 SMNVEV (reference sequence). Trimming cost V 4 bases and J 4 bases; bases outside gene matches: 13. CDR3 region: CASSSLGDRGLRGYGYTF. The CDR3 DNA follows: TGTGCCAGCAGTTCACTCGGGGACAGGGGGCTTAGAGGCTATGGCTACACCTTC.

CDR3 in DNA: TGCGCCAGCAGCTTGACAGGGTCGGGTGAAGCTTTCTTT. This sequence encodes CASSLTGSGEAFF. The rearrangement links TRBV5-1 to TRBJ1-1; D might be TRBD1 (6 bases). From germline, CDR1 is SGHRS and CDR2 YFSETQ. The CDR3 has 13 amino acids. V was pared by 1 base and J by 7 bases, with 11 bases between.

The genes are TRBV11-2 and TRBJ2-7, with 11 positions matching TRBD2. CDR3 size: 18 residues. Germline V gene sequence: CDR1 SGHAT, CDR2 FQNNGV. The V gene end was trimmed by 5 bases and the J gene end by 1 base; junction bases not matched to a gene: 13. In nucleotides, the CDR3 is TGTGCCAGCAGCCGTTGGGGTCTAGGACTAGCGGGTTCCTACGAGCAGTACTTC. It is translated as CASSRWGLGLAGSYEQYF.

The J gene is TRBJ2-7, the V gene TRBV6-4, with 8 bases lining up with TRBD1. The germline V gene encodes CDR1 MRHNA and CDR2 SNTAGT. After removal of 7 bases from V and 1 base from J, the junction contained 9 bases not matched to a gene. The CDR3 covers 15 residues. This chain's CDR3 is CASKSGGELSYEQYF. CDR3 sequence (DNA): TGTGCCAGCAAATCAGGGGGCGAGCTTTCCTACGAGCAGTACTTC.

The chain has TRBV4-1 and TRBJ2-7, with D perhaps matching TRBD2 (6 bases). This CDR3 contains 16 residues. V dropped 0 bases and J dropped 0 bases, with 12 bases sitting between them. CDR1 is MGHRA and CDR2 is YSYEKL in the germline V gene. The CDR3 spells CASSQESGSSSYEQYF. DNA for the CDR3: TGCGCCAGCAGCCAAGAAAGCGGGTCAAGCTCCTACGAGCAGTACTTC.

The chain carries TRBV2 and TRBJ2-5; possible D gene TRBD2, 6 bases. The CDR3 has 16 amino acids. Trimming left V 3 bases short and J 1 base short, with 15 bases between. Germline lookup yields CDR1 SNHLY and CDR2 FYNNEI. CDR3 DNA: TGTGCCAGCAGTGATTTATTAGCGGCGACCCAAGAGACCCAGTACTTC. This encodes CASSDLLAATQETQYF. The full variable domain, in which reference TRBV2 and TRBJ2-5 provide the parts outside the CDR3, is EPEVTQTPSHQVTQMGQEVILRCVPISNHLYFYWYRQILGQKVEFLVSFYNNEISEKSEIFDDQFSVERPDGSNFTLKIRSTKLEDSAMYFCASSDLLAATQETQYFGPGTRLLVL.

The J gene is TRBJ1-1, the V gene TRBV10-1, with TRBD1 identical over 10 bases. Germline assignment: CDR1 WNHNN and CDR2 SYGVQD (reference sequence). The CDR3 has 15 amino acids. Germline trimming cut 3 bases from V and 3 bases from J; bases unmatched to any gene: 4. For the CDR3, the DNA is TGCGCCAGCAGTGACGGGACAGGGGCGGACACTGAAGCTTTCTTT. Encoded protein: CASSDGTGADTEAFF.

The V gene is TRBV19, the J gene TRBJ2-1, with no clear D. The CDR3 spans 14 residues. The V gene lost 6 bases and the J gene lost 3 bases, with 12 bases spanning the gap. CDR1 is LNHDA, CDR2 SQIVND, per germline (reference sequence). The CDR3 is CASRHSFLYNEQFF. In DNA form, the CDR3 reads TGTGCCAGTAGGCACAGCTTTCTCTACAATGAGCAGTTCTTC.